Following are 6 T cell receptor beta chains from one sample sequenced in a study of T-cell reconstitution after alpha-beta-depleted transplantation in children. The TCRbeta library was prepared with unique molecular identifiers. TCRdb analysed the PCR reads with MiXCR anew, one entry per CDR3 protein. The sample lists around 410,000 distinct CDR3 sequences, approximately 10% seen once, with roughly 5.5% in the top ten. Specimen: PBMCs from the stem cell graft donor, collected from the stem cell graft. The origin of the receptors is a human donor who donated a stem cell graft to a child with acute myeloid leukemia.

There are a few counts of this clonotype. CDR3 DNA sequence: TGTGCCAGCAGCTCCCTCGGGACTAGCTCATACGAGCAGTACTTC. This encodes CASSSLGTSSYEQYF. The rearrangement uses TRBV7-2 and TRBJ2-7, with TRBD2 matching over 9 bases. The CDR3 totals 15 residues. Trimming cost V 4 bases and J 4 bases; bases outside gene matches: 8. CDR1 and CDR2 (germline): SGHTA, FQGNSA.

V and J are TRBV5-5 and TRBJ2-5, with TRBD1 matching over 8 bases. Trimming removed 0 bases from V and 4 bases from J; junction bases left unmatched: 5. CDR1 SGHKS and CDR2 YYEKEE come from the germline V gene (reference sequence). This CDR3 comprises 15 residues. The CDR3 DNA reads as TGTGCCAGCAGCTTGGTTGTCAGGGGGCCAGAGACCCAGTACTTC. Protein sequence: CASSLVVRGPETQYF.

This clonotype turned up a few times. The chain is built from TRBV7-9 and TRBJ2-3; no reliable D call. CDR1 and CDR2 (germline): SEHNR, FQNEAQ (reference sequence). This CDR3 contains 13 residues. The V gene lost 0 bases and the J gene lost 4 bases, with 5 bases spanning the gap. CDR3 residues: CASSLAQADTQYF. DNA of the CDR3: TGTGCCAGCAGCTTAGCGCAAGCAGATACGCAGTATTTT.

V is TRBV5-8 and J is TRBJ1-5; D gene ambiguous. Trimming stripped 4 bases from V and 8 bases from J, with 22 bases between. The CDR3 is made up of 16 amino acids. Germline CDR1 is SGHTS and CDR2 is YDEGEE. CDR3 sequence: CASSLDSFRAMEPQHF. CDR3 bases: TGTGCCAGCAGCCTGGACTCTTTTAGAGCAATGGAGCCCCAGCATTTT.

This chain's CDR3 is CASSYSMGAISGYTF. As DNA, the CDR3 is TGTGCCAGCAGTTACTCTATGGGGGCGATAAGTGGCTACACCTTC. V gene TRBV6-5 combines with J gene TRBJ1-2; possibly TRBD1 for D (6 bases). This CDR3 contains 15 residues. V dropped 0 bases and J dropped 7 bases, with 15 bases sitting between them. From germline, CDR1 is MNHEY and CDR2 SVGAGI.

The V call is TRBV7-6, the J call TRBJ1-4; D unresolved. This CDR3 contains 19 residues. V dropped 1 base and J dropped 0 bases, with 18 bases sitting between them. Germline CDR1 and CDR2: SGHVS and FNYEAQ. The DNA of the CDR3 is TGTGCCAGCAGCTTAGTTATGAGGGCCGACCGTGCAACTAATGAAAAACTGTTTTTT. Translated, it gives CASSLVMRADRATNEKLFF.